This T cell receptor (beta chain) was recorded in a study of early T cells in non-severe SARS-CoV-2 infection. V gave up 4 bases and J gave up 3 bases, with 7 bases separating them. The CDR3 has 12 residues. Germline V CDR1 and CDR2: SNHLY, FYNNEI. Unique molecular identifiers were affixed to single, distinct cDNA molecules. TCRdb reanalysed the 5' RACE reads using MiXCR and keeps one entry per CDR3 protein. The data show tens of thousands of distinct CDR3 sequences, about 4.6% seen once. Sample: whole blood. The J gene is TRBJ2-7, the V gene TRBV2, with unresolved D. This clonotype was sampled from an adult who was a healthcare worker with PCR-confirmed SARS-CoV-2 infection or an uninfected control (not recorded which). The CDR3: CASSVTSYEQYF. CDR3 nucleotides: TGTGCCAGCAGTGTGACCAGCTACGAGCAGTACTTC.